A selection of T cell receptor beta chains follows, all from one sample in a study of Ad26.COV2.S vaccination and SARS-CoV-2 variants. Assay: immunoSEQ multiplex PCR; the TCRdb copy retains only in-frame clones and omits some. Seen here are about 420,000 clones, around 87% observed once, and the top ten hold roughly 4%. Source: peripheral blood, taken in a trial of Ad26.COV2.S vaccine versus placebo. Receptors originate from a person between 18 and 59 years old who received the Ad26.COV2.S COVID-19 vaccine or a placebo. Each CDR3 is given with its conserved first and last residue. The order of the fields is clone size, V gene, D gene, J gene, CDR3 protein. A D gene is named only where the DNA matches it firmly. Clone size appears in some rows only: once, few, many, or a class for an expanded clone.

clone_size: .; v_call: TRBV4-3; d_call: TRBD2; j_call: TRBJ2-1; cdr3_aa: CASSQGTSGDFLSGPSDEQFF
clone_size: .; v_call: TRBV3-1/TRBV3-2; d_call: TRBD1; j_call: TRBJ2-5; cdr3_aa: CASSQDRVRGSGKGPQETQYF
clone_size: .; v_call: TRBV4-3; d_call: TRBD1; j_call: TRBJ2-1; cdr3_aa: CASSQDTRTGDEQFF
clone_size: .; v_call: TRBV30; d_call: TRBD1; j_call: TRBJ2-1; cdr3_aa: CAWSQGDEQFF
clone_size: once; v_call: TRBV5-4; d_call: .; j_call: TRBJ1-1; cdr3_aa: CASSLGGRGTEAFF
clone_size: .; v_call: TRBV7-3; d_call: .; j_call: TRBJ2-1; cdr3_aa: CASSLISSSNEQFF
clone_size: .; v_call: TRBV11-2; d_call: .; j_call: TRBJ1-5; cdr3_aa: CASSLGAGDQPQHF
clone_size: .; v_call: TRBV11-3; d_call: TRBD1; j_call: TRBJ2-1; cdr3_aa: CASSSTGTGSNEQFF
clone_size: few; v_call: TRBV11-2; d_call: .; j_call: TRBJ2-3; cdr3_aa: CASSLGSGLSLDTQYF
clone_size: .; v_call: TRBV3-1/TRBV3-2; d_call: TRBD1; j_call: TRBJ2-2; cdr3_aa: CASSSRDRGLGGELFF
clone_size: few; v_call: TRBV7-3; d_call: .; j_call: TRBJ2-3; cdr3_aa: CASSLGGHTDTQYF
clone_size: .; v_call: TRBV9; d_call: TRBD2; j_call: TRBJ2-3; cdr3_aa: CASSPGTSGGTFTDTQYF
clone_size: .; v_call: TRBV6-6; d_call: .; j_call: TRBJ1-2; cdr3_aa: CASSSGTEYGYTF
clone_size: .; v_call: TRBV30; d_call: TRBD2; j_call: TRBJ2-1; cdr3_aa: CAWTGLAHEQFF
clone_size: .; v_call: TRBV4-2; d_call: .; j_call: TRBJ2-5; cdr3_aa: CASSQEVTTAQETQYF
clone_size: .; v_call: TRBV6-4; d_call: .; j_call: TRBJ1-3; cdr3_aa: CASSDSGTSGNTIYF
clone_size: few; v_call: TRBV7-8; d_call: TRBD1; j_call: TRBJ1-5; cdr3_aa: CASSRDRVLQPQHF
clone_size: .; v_call: TRBV3-1/TRBV3-2; d_call: .; j_call: TRBJ1-2; cdr3_aa: CASSPTDRPTNYGYTF
clone_size: many; v_call: TRBV28; d_call: .; j_call: TRBJ1-6; cdr3_aa: CASRTPGGGNSPLHF
clone_size: .; v_call: TRBV7-9; d_call: .; j_call: TRBJ1-1; cdr3_aa: CASSLSYTLNTEAFF
clone_size: .; v_call: TRBV21-1; d_call: .; j_call: TRBJ2-7; cdr3_aa: CASSKRTDYEQYF
clone_size: .; v_call: TRBV11-2; d_call: .; j_call: TRBJ2-1; cdr3_aa: CASSSGGGYNEQFF
clone_size: .; v_call: TRBV9; d_call: .; j_call: TRBJ2-2; cdr3_aa: CASSATYAGELFF